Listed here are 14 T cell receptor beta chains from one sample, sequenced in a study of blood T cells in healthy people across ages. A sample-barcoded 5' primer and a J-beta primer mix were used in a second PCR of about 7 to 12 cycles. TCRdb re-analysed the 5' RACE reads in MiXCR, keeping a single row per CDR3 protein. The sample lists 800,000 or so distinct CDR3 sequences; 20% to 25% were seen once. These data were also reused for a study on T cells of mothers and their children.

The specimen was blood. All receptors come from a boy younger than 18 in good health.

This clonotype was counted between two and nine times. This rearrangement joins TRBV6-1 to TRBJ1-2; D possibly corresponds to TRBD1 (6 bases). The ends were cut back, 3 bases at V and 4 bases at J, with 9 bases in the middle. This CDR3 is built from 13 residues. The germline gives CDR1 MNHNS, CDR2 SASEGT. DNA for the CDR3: TGTGCCAGCAGTGACACAGGGTTCTATGGCTACACCTTC. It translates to CASSDTGFYGYTF.

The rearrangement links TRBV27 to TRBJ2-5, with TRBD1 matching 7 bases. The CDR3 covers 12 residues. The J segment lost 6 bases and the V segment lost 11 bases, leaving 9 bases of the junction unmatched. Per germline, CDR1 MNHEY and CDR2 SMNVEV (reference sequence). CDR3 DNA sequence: TGTGCCTCAGAGGGCAGGGGGAAGACCCAGTACTTC. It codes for CASEGRGKTQYF.

CDR3 protein: CSARGRADPTYEQYF. DNA for the CDR3: TGCAGTGCTAGAGGGAGAGCGGACCCCACCTACGAGCAGTACTTC. The chain joins TRBV20-1 to TRBJ2-7, with D perhaps matching TRBD2 (5 bases). Trimming took off 1 base at V and 2 bases at J, with 15 bases between the two ends. The germline gives CDR1 DFQATT, CDR2 SNEGSKA (reference sequence). The CDR3 runs 15 residues.

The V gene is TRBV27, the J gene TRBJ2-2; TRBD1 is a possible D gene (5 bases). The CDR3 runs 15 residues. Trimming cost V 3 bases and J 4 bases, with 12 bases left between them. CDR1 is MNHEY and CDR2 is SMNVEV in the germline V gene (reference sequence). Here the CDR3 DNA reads TGTGCCAGCAGTTTGGGGCAGGGTGGCACCGGGGAGCTGTTTTTT. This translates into CASSLGQGGTGELFF.

The CDR3 protein is CASSPWTGAGEQYF. DNA for the CDR3: TGTGCCAGCAGTCCCTGGACAGGGGCTGGCGAGCAGTACTTC. This chain joins TRBV28 and TRBJ2-7; TRBD1 aligns across 9 bases. Germline trimming cut 5 bases from V and 6 bases from J; bases unmatched to any gene: 8. Germline V gene data show CDR1 as MDHEN and CDR2 as SYDVKM. CDR3 size: 14 residues.

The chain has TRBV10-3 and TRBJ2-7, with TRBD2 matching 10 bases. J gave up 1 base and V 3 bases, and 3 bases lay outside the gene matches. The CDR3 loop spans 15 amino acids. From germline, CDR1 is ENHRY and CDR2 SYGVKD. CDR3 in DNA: TGTGCCATCAGTGACCTAGCGGGAGCGTCCTACGAGCAGTACTTC. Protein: CAISDLAGASYEQYF.

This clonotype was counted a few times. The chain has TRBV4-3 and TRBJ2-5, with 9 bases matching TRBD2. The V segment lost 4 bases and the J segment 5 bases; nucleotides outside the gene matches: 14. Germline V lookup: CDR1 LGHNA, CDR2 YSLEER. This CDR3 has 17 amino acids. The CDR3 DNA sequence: TGCGCCAGCAGCCCCCGAATTTTGGTAGCGGGAGAGGAGACCCAGTACTTC. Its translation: CASSPRILVAGEETQYF.

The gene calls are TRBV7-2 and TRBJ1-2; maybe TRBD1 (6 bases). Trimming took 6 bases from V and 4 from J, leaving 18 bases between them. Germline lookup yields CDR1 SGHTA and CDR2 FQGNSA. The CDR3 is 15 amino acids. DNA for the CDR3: TGTGCCAGCAGACTAGAGGGCAGGGGAACCTATGGCTACACCTTC. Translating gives CASRLEGRGTYGYTF. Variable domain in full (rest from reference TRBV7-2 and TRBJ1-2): GAGVSQSPSNKVTEKGKDVELRCDPISGHTALYWYRQSLGQGLEFLIYFQGNSAPDKSGLPSDRFSAERTGGSVSTLTIQRTQQEDSAVYLCASRLEGRGTYGYTFGSGTRLTVV.

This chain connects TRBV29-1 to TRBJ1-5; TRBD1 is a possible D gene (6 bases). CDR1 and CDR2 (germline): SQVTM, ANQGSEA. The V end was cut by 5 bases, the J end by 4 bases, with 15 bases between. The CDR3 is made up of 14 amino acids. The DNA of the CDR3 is TGCAGCGTTAGTACAGGGTTAGCAAATCAGCCCCAGCATTTT. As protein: CSVSTGLANQPQHF.

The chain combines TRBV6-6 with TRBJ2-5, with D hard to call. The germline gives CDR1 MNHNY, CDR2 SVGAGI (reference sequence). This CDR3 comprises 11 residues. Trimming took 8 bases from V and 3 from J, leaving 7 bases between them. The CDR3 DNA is TGTGCCAGCGGTGTTAAAGAGACCCAGTACTTC. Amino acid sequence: CASGVKETQYF.

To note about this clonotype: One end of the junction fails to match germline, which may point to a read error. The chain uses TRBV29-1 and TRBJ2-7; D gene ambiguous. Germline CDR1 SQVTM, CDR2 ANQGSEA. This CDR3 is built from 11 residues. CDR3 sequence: CSVERGYERYF. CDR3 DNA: TGCAGCGTTGAAAGAGGTTACGAGCGGTACTTC.

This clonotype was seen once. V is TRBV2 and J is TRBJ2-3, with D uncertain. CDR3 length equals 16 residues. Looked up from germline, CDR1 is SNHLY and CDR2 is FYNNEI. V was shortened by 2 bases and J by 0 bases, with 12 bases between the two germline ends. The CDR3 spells CASSELLASSTDTQYF. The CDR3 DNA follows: TGTGCCAGCAGTGAATTGCTGGCTTCCAGCACAGATACGCAGTATTTT.

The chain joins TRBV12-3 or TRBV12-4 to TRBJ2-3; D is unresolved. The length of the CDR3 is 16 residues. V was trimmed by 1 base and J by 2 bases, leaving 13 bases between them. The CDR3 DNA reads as TGTGCCAGCAGTTTAGGGGTCGGCTCCTTCACAGATACGCAGTATTTT. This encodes CASSLGVGSFTDTQYF.

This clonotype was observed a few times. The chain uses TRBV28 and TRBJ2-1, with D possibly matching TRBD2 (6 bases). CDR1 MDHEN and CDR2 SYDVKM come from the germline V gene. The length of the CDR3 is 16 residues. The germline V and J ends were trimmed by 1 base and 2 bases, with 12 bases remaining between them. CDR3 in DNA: TGTGCCAGCAGTTTATATAGCGGCACGGCCTACAATGAGCAGTTCTTC. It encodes CASSLYSGTAYNEQFF. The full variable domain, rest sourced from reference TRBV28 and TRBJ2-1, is DVKVTQSSRYLVKRTGEKVFLECVQDMDHENMFWYRQDPGLGLRLIYFSYDVKMKEKGDIPEGYSVSREKKERFSLILESASTNQTSMYLCASSLYSGTAYNEQFFGPGTRLTVL.